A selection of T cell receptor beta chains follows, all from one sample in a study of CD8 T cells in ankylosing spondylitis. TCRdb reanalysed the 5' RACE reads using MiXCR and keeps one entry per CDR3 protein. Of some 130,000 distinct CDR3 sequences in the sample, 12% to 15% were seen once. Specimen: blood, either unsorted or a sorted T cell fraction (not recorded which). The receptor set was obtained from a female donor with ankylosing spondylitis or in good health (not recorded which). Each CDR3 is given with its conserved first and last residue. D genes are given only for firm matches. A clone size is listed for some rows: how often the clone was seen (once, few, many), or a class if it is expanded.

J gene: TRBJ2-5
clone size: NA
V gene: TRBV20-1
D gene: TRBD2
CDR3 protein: CSATRAGVDETQYF
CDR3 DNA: TGCAGTGCTACCCGAGCGGGAGTGGACGAGACCCAGTACTTC

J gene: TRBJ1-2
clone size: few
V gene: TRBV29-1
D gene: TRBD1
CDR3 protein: CSVERTGYGYTF
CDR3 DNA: TGCAGCGTTGAACGGACAGGCTATGGCTACACCTTC

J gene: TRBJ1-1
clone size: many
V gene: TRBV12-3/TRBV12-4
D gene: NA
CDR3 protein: CASSLAPVGGSHSAFF
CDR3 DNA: TGTGCCAGCAGTTTAGCCCCTGTAGGGGGATCCCATAGTGCTTTCTTT

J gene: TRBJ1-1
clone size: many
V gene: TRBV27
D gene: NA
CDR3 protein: CASSLGPEAFF
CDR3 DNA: TGTGCCAGCAGTTTGGGCCCTGAAGCTTTCTTT

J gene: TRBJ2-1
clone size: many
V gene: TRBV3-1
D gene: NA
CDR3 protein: CASSLGPPYNEQFF
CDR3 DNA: TGTGCCAGCAGCCTGGGACCACCCTACAATGAGCAGTTCTTC

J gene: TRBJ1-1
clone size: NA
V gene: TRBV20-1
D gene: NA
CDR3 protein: CCARDFTRGDTEAFF
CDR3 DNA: TGCTGTGCTAGAGATTTCACTCGGGGAGACACTGAAGCTTTCTTT

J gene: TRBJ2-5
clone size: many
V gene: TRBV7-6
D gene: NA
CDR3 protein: CASSFSQETQYF
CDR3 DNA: TGTGCCAGCAGCTTTTCCCAAGAGACCCAGTACTTC

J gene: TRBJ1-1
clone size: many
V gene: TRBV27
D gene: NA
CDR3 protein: CASSSGEVGNTEAFF
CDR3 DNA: TGTGCCAGCAGTTCTGGGGAGGTGGGAAACACTGAAGCTTTCTTT

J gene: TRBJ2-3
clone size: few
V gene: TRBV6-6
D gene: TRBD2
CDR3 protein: CASGKDRLAVADTQYF
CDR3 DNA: TGTGCCAGCGGAAAGGATAGACTAGCTGTGGCAGATACGCAGTATTTT

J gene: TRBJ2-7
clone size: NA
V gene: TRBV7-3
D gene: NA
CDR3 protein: CASSLMGGRDEQYF
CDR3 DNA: TGTGCCAGCAGCTTAATGGGGGGGCGAGACGAGCAGTACTTC

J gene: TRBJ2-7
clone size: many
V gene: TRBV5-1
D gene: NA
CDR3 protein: CASSYLGYEQYF
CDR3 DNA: TGCGCCAGCAGCTACCTGGGGTACGAGCAGTACTTC

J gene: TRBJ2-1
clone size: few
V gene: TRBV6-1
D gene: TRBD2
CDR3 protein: CASSELWTSGLTEQFF
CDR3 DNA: TGTGCCAGCAGTGAACTATGGACTAGCGGGCTGACTGAGCAGTTCTTC

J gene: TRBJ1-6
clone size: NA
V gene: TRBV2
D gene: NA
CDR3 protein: CASSEGPTRSNSPLHF
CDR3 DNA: TGTGCCAGCAGTGAAGGCCCGACACGGAGTAATTCACCCCTCCACTTT

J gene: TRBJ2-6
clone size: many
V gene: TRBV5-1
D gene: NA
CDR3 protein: CASSQQSGANVLTF
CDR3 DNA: TGCGCCAGCAGTCAGCAATCTGGGGCCAACGTCCTGACTTTC

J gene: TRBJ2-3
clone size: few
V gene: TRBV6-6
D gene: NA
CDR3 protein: CASSNRAPDTQYF
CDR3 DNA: TGTGCCAGCAGTAACAGGGCTCCGGATACGCAGTATTTT

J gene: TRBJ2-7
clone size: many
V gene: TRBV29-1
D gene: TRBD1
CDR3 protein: CSVERGDSSSYEQYF
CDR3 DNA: TGCAGCGTTGAAAGAGGGGACAGCAGCTCCTACGAGCAGTACTTC

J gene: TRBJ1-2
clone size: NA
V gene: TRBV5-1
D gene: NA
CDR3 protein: CASSLRPAAVGSYGYTF
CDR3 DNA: TGCGCCAGCAGCTTGCGGCCAGCCGCGGTGGGTAGCTATGGCTACACCTTC

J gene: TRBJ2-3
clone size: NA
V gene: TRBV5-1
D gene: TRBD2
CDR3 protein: CASSVQPGTSGTDTQYF
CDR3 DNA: TGCGCCAGCAGCGTGCAGCCGGGGACTAGCGGGACAGATACGCAGTATTTT

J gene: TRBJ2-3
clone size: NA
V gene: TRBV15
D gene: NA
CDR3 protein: CATSRARQGTDTQYF
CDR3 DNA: TGTGCCACCAGCAGAGCTCGGCAGGGCACAGATACGCAGTATTTT

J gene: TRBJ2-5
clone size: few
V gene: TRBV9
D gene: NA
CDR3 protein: CASSVLDGTPPSRETQYF
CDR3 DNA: TGTGCCAGCAGCGTTCTGGATGGGACACCCCCTAGTCGGGAGACCCAGTACTTC

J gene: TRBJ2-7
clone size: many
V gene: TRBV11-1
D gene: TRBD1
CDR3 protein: CASSPGRDRPYEQYF
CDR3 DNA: TGTGCCAGCAGCCCGGGCCGGGACAGACCCTACGAGCAGTACTTC

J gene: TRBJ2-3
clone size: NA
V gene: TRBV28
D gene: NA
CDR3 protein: CASSFGAREADTQYF
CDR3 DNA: TGTGCCAGCAGTTTTGGCGCCAGGGAAGCAGATACGCAGTATTTT

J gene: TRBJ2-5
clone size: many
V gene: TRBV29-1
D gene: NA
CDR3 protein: CSVVPITETQYF
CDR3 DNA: TGCAGCGTTGTTCCGATAACGGAGACCCAGTACTTC

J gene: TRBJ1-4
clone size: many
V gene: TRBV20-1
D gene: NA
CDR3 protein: CSASPPGWDNEKLFF
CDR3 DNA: TGCAGTGCTAGCCCCCCGGGTTGGGATAATGAAAAACTGTTTTTT

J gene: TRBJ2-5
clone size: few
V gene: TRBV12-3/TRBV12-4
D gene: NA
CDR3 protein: CASSLPAQQETQYF
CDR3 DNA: TGTGCCAGCAGTTTACCAGCGCAACAAGAGACCCAGTACTTC

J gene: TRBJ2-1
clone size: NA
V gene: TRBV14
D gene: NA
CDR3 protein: CASSLRLAGSYNEQFF
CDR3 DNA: TGTGCCAGCAGCCTACGACTCGCCGGCTCCTACAATGAGCAGTTCTTC

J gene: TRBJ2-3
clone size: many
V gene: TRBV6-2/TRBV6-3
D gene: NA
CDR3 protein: CASFQFNTQYF
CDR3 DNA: TGTGCCAGCTTTCAATTCAATACGCAGTATTTT

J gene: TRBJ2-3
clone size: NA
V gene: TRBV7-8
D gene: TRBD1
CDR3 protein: CASSLAPRQGAIADTQYF
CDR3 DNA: TGTGCCAGCAGCTTAGCGCCTCGACAGGGGGCTATCGCAGATACGCAGTATTTT